This passage covers 3 T cell receptor beta chains from one sample sequenced in a study of cytomegalovirus exposure and HLA in healthy donors. The primer mix had 60 Vbeta and 13 Jbeta primers. Assay: immunoSEQ multiplex PCR; the TCRdb copy retains only in-frame clones and omits some. The sample has fewer than 95,000 clones; less than 80% are singletons. The material sequenced was PBMCs. The receptors stem from a woman in her fifties or sixties in good health and CMV-seropositive.

This chain uses TRBV7-9 with TRBJ1-1; no clear D. The CDR3 sequence is 14 residues long. Germline CDR1 and CDR2: SEHNR and FQNEAQ (reference sequence). Trimming shortened V by 3 bases and J by 0 bases, and 8 bases separated the two germline ends. The chain's CDR3 is CASSLRFMNTEAFF. The CDR3 region has the DNA TGTGCCAGCAGCTTGCGATTTATGAACACTGAAGCTTTCTTT. Full variable domain (remainder filled in from reference TRBV7-9 and TRBJ1-1): DTGVSQNPRHKITKRGQNVTFRCDPISEHNRLYWYRQTLGQGPEFLTYFQNEAQLEKSRLLSDRFSAERPKGSFSTLEIQRTEQGDSAMYLCASSLRFMNTEAFFGQGTRLTVV.

V is TRBV7-8 and J is TRBJ2-2; weak D call: TRBD2 (5 bases). CDR1 is SGHVS, CDR2 FQNEAQ, per germline. This CDR3 contains 16 residues. Trimming stripped 5 bases from V and 0 bases from J, with 13 bases between. CDR3: CASSPRTDPNTGELFF. CDR3 nucleotides: TGTGCCAGCAGCCCAAGGACTGACCCGAACACCGGGGAGCTGTTTTTT.

The chain has TRBV18 and TRBJ2-5; TRBD1 might be the D (5 bases). CDR3 length: 20 amino acids. Germline CDR1 KGHSH, CDR2 LQKENI. The V end lost 2 bases, the J end lost 2 bases, and 27 bases lay between the germline ends. CDR3: CASSPSFPQGPEVVQETQYF. The CDR3, as DNA: TGTGCCAGCTCACCATCCTTTCCCCAGGGCCCTGAAGTGGTGCAAGAGACCCAGTACTTC.